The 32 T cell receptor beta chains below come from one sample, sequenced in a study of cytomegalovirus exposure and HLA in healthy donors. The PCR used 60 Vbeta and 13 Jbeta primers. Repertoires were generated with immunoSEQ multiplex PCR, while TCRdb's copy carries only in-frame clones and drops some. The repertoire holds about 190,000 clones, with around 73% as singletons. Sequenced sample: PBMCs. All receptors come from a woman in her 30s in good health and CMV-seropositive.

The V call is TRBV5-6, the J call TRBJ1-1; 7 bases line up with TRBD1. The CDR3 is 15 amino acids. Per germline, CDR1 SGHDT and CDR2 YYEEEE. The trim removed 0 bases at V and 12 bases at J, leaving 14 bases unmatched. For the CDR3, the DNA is TGTGCCAGCAGCTTGGATGAAGGGGGCCTCTTGGTAACTTTCTTT. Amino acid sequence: CASSLDEGGLLVTFF.

Here the CDR3 reads CASSLVAPSGGSTDTQYF. In DNA form, the CDR3 reads TGTGCCAGCAGCTTAGTGGCCCCTAGCGGGGGAAGCACAGATACGCAGTATTTT. V is TRBV7-9 and J is TRBJ2-3, with 10 bases that match TRBD2. The V gene end was trimmed by 1 base and the J gene end by 0 bases; junction bases not matched to a gene: 7. Germline V gene sequence: CDR1 SEHNR, CDR2 FQNEAQ (reference sequence). The CDR3 totals 18 residues.

The CDR3 sequence: CAWNLGHGLMNTEAFF. In nucleotides, the CDR3 is TGTGCCTGGAATCTGGGACATGGTCTCATGAACACTGAAGCTTTCTTT. The rearrangement joins TRBV30 to TRBJ1-1; tentatively, D is TRBD1 (6 bases). Germline CDR1 is GTSNPN and CDR2 is SVGIG (reference sequence). V was clipped by 4 bases and J by 0 bases, with 18 bases between them. The CDR3 length is 16 residues.

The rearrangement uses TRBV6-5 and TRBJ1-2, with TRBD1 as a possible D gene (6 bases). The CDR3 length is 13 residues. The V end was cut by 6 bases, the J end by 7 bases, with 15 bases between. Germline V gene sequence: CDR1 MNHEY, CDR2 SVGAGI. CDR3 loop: CASSWGGQGGYTF. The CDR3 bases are TGTGCCAGCAGCTGGGGGGGGCAAGGTGGCTACACCTTC.

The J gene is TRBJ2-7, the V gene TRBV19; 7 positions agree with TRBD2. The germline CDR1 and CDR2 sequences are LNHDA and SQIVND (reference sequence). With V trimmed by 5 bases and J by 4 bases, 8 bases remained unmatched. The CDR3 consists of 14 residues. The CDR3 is CASSLLGGLYEQYF. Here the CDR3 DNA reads TGTGCCAGTAGTCTACTCGGGGGACTATACGAGCAGTACTTC. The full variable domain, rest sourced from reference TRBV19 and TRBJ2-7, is DGGITQSPKYLFRKEGQNVTLSCEQNLNHDAMYWYRQDPGQGLRLIYYSQIVNDFQKGDIAEGYSVSREKKESFPLTVTSAQKNPTAFYLCASSLLGGLYEQYFGPGTRLTVT.

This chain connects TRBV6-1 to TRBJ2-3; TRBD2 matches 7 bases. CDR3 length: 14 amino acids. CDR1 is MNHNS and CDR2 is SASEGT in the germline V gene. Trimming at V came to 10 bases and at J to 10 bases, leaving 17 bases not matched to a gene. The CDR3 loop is CATKRDYSQSAQYF. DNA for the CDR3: TGTGCCACCAAGAGGGACTACTCTCAGAGTGCGCAGTATTTT.

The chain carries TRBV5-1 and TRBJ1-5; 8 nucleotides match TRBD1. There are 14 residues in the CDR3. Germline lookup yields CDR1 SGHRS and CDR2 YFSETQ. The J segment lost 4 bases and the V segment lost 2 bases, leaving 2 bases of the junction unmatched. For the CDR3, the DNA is TGCGCCAGCAGCTTCGGACAGGGTAATCAGCCCCAGCATTTT. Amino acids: CASSFGQGNQPQHF.

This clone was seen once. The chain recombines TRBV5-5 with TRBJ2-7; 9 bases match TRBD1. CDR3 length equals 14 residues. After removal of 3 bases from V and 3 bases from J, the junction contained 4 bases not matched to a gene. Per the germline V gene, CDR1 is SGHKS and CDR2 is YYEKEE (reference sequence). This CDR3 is CASSWGQGLYEQYF. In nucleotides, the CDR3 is TGTGCCAGCAGCTGGGGACAGGGACTCTACGAGCAGTACTTC.

The DNA for the CDR3 is TGTGCCAGCAGGATTACAGTTGGCTACACCTTC. As protein: CASRITVGYTF. The chain joins TRBV7-2 to TRBJ1-2; D call uncertain. Per germline, CDR1 SGHTA and CDR2 FQGNSA. Trimming cost V 6 bases and J 7 bases, with 9 bases left between them. There are 11 residues in the CDR3.

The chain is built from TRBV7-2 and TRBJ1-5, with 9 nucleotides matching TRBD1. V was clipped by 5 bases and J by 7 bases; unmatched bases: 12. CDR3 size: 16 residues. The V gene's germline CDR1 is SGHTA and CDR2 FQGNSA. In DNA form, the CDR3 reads TGTGCCAGCAGCGAAAGACAGGGGGGCAGGCAACAGCCCCAGCATTTT. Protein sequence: CASSERQGGRQQPQHF.

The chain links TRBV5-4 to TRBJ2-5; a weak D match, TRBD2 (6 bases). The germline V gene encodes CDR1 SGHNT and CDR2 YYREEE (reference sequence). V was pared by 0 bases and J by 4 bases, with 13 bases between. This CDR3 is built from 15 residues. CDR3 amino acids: CASSLGRGVGETQYF. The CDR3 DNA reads TGTGCCAGCAGCTTGGGGCGGGGCGTCGGAGAGACCCAGTACTTC.

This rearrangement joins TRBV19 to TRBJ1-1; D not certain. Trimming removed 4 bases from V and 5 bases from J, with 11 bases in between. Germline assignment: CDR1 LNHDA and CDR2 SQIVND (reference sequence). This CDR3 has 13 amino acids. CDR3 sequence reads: CASSSVARTEAFF. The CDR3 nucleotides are TGTGCCAGTAGTAGTGTGGCAAGAACTGAAGCTTTCTTT. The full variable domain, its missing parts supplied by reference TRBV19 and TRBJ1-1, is DGGITQSPKYLFRKEGQNVTLSCEQNLNHDAMYWYRQDPGQGLRLIYYSQIVNDFQKGDIAEGYSVSREKKESFPLTVTSAQKNPTAFYLCASSSVARTEAFFGQGTRLTVV.

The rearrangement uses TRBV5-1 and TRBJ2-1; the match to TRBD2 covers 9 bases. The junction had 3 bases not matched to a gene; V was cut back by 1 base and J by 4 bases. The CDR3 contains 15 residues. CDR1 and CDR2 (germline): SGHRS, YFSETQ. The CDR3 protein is CASSLTAGGYNEQFF. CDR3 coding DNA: TGCGCCAGCAGCTTGACGGCGGGAGGGTACAATGAGCAGTTCTTC.

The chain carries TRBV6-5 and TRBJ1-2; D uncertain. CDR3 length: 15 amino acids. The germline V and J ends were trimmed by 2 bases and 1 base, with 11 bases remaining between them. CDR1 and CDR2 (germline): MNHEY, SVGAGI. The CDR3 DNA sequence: TGTGCCAGCAGTTACCTGAGCTACAGTAACTATGGCTACACCTTC. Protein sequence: CASSYLSYSNYGYTF.

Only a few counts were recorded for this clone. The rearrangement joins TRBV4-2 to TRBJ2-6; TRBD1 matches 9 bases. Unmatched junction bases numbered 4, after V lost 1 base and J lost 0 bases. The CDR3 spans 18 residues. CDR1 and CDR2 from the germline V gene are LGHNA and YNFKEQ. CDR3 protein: CASSQVGQGFSGANVLTF. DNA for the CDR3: TGTGCCAGCAGCCAAGTGGGACAGGGTTTCTCTGGGGCCAACGTCCTGACTTTC.

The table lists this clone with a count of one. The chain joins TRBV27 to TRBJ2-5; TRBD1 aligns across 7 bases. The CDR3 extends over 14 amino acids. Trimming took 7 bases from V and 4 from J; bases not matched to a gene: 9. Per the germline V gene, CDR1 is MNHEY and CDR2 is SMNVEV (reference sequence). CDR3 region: CASTRQGLGETQYF. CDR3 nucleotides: TGTGCCAGCACTCGACAGGGTTTGGGAGAGACCCAGTACTTC.

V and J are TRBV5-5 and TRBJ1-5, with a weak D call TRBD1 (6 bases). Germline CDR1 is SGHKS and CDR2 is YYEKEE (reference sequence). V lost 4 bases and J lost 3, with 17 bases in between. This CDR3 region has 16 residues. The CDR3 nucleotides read TGTGCCAGCAGCCGGGGTGGCAGGGGTTCCAATCAGCCCCAGCATTTT. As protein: CASSRGGRGSNQPQHF.

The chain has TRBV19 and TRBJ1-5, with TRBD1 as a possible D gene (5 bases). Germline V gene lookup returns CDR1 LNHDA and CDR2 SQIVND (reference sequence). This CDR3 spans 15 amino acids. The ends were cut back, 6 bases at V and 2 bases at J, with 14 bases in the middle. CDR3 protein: CASRGAGRGNQPQHF. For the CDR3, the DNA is TGTGCCAGTAGAGGGGCAGGCAGGGGCAATCAGCCCCAGCATTTT. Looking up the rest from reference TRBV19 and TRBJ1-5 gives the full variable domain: DGGITQSPKYLFRKEGQNVTLSCEQNLNHDAMYWYRQDPGQGLRLIYYSQIVNDFQKGDIAEGYSVSREKKESFPLTVTSAQKNPTAFYLCASRGAGRGNQPQHFGDGTRLSIL.

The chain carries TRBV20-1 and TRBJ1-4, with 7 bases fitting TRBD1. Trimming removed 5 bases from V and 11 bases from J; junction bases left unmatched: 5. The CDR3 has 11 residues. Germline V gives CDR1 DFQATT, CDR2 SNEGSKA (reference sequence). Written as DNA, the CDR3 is TGCAGTGCTGGGGACAGAGGGAAACTGTTTTTT. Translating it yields CSAGDRGKLFF.

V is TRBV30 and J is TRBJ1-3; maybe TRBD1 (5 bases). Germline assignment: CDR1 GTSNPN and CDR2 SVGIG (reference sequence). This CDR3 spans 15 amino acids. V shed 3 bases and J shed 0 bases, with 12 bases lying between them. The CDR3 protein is CAWRRGGSSGNTIYF. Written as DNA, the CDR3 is TGTGCCTGGAGGAGGGGAGGGTCCTCTGGAAACACCATATATTTT.

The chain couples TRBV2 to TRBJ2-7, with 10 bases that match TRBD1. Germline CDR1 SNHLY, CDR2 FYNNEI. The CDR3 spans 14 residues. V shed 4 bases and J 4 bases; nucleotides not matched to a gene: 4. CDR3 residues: CASSGTGGRYEQYF. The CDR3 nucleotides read TGTGCCAGCAGTGGGACAGGGGGTAGGTACGAGCAGTACTTC.

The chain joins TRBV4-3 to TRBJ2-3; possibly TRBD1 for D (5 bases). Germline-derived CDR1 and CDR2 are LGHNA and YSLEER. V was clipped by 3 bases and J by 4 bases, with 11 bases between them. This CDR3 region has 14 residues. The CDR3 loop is CASSHGSGPDTQYF. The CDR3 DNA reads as TGCGCCAGCAGCCATGGATCAGGGCCAGATACGCAGTATTTT.

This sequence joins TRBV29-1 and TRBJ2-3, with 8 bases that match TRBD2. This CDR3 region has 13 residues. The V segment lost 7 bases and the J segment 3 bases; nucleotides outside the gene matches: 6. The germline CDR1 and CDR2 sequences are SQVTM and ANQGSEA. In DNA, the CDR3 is TGCAGCGCTCCGGGAGGGCTAACAGATACGCAGTATTTT. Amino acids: CSAPGGLTDTQYF.

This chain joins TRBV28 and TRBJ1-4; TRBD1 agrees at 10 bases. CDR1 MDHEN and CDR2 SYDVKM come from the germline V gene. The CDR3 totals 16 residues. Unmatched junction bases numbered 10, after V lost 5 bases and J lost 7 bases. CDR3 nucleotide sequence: TGTGCCAGCAGTGAAACCGACAGGGGGCTATTTGAAAAACTGTTTTTT. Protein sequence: CASSETDRGLFEKLFF. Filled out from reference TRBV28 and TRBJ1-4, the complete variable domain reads DVKVTQSSRYLVKRTGEKVFLECVQDMDHENMFWYRQDPGLGLRLIYFSYDVKMKEKGDIPEGYSVSREKKERFSLILESASTNQTSMYLCASSETDRGLFEKLFFGSGTQLSVL.

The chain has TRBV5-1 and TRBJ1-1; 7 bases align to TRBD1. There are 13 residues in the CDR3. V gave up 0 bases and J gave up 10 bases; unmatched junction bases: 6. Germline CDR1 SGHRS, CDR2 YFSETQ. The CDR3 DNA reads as TGCGCCAGCAGCTTGGGAGGGGGCGAGGGAGCTTTCTTT. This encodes CASSLGGGEGAFF. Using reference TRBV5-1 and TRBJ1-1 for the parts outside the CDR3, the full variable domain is KAGVTQTPRYLIKTRGQQVTLSCSPISGHRSVSWYQQTPGQGLQFLFEYFSETQRNKGNFPGRFSGRQFSNSRSEMNVSTLELGDSALYLCASSLGGGEGAFFGQGTRLTVV.

The CDR3 bases are TGTGCCAGCAGCTTTACAAGCGGGGGGGCCGGTGAGCAGTTCTTC. This translates into CASSFTSGGAGEQFF. The rearrangement links TRBV5-6 to TRBJ2-1; TRBD2 matches at 10 bases. In germline, CDR1 is SGHDT, CDR2 YYEEEE. Germline trimming cut 2 bases from V and 9 bases from J; bases unmatched to any gene: 8. The CDR3 extends over 15 amino acids.

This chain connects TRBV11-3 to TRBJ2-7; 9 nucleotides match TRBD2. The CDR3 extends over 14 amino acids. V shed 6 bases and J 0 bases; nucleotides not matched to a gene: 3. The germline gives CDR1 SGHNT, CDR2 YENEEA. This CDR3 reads CASRAGGLSYEQYF. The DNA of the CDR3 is TGTGCCAGCAGGGCGGGGGGGCTCTCCTACGAGCAGTACTTC.

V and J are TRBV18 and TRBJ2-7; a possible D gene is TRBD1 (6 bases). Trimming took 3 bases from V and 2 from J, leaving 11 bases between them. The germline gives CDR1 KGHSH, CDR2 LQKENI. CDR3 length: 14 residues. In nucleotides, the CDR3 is TGTGCCAGCTCACCCGGACAGATCGCCTACGAGCAGTACTTC. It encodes CASSPGQIAYEQYF.

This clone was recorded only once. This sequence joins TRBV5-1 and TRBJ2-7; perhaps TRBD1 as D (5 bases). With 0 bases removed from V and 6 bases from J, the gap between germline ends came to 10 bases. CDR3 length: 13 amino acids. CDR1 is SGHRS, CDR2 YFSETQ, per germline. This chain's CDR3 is CASSLGLRGEQYF. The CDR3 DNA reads TGCGCCAGCAGCTTGGGGCTAAGGGGCGAGCAGTACTTC.

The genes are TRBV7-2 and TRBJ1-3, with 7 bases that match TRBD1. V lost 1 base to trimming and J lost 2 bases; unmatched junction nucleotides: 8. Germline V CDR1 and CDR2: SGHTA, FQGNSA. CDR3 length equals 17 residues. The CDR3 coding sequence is TGTGCCAGCAGCTTAGTCGGGACAGCGAGTACTGGAAACACCATATATTTT. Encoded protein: CASSLVGTASTGNTIYF.

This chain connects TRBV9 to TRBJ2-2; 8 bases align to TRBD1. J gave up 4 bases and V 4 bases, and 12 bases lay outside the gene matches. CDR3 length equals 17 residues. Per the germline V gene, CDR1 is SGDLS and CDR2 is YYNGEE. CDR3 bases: TGTGCCAGCAGCATCTCAACAGGGGGGCACAGCACCGGGGAGCTGTTTTTT. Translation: CASSISTGGHSTGELFF.

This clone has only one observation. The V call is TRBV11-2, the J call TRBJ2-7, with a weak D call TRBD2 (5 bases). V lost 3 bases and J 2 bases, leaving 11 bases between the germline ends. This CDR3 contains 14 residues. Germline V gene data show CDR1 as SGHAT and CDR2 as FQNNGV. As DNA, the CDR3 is TGTGCCAGCAGCTTGAGGGCACAAACCTACGAGCAGTACTTC. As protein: CASSLRAQTYEQYF. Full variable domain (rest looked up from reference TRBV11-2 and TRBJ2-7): EAGVAQSPRYKIIEKRQSVAFWCNPISGHATLYWYQQILGQGPKLLIQFQNNGVVDDSQLPKDRFSAERLKGVDSTLKIQPAKLEDSAVYLCASSLRAQTYEQYFGPGTRLTVT.